This T cell receptor (beta chain) was sequenced during a study of cytomegalovirus exposure and HLA in healthy donors. Study-level findings and limits: Analysis performed later found roughly 18,000 TCR beta sequences associated with HLA alleles at 0.05 false discovery rate. A prior analysis recorded that most TCR beta V segments were productive about 90% or about 30% of the time. When presence/absence was analysed, sequencing depth was taken to be roughly uniform across donors.

The PCR was carried out with 60 Vbeta primers and 13 Jbeta primers. The assay was immunoSEQ multiplex PCR, and TCRdb's table has in-frame clones only and misses some. The table records about 180,000 clones, about 78% of them present only once. A remark on this clone: The target antigen is unknown.

The clonotype comes from a woman in her fifties or sixties in good health and CMV-seropositive. The sample consisted of PBMCs.

The CDR3 region has the DNA TGTGCCAGCAGCCCCCGGTCGGGGGTTACTGGAAACACCATATATTTT. This encodes CASSPRSGVTGNTIYF. The genes are TRBV7-6 and TRBJ1-3; a possible D gene is TRBD1 (5 bases). V lost 5 bases and J lost 2, with 16 bases in between. CDR1 SGHVS and CDR2 FNYEAQ come from the germline V gene. CDR3 size: 16 residues.